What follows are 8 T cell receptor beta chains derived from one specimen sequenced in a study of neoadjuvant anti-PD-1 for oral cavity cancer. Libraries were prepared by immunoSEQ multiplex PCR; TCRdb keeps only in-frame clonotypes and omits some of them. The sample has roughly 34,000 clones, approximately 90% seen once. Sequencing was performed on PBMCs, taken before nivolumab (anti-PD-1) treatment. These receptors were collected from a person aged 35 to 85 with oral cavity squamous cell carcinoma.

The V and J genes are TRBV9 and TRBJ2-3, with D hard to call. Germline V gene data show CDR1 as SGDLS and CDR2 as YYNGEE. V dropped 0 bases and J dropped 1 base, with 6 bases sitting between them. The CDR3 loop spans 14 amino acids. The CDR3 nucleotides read TGTGCCAGCAGCGTAGGGTGGGGCACAGATACGCAGTATTTT. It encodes CASSVGWGTDTQYF.

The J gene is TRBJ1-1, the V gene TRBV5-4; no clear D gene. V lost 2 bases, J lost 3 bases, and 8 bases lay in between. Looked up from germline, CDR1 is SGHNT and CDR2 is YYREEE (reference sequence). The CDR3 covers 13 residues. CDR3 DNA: TGTGCCAGCAGCTTTAATCAGGACACTGAAGCTTTCTTT. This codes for CASSFNQDTEAFF.

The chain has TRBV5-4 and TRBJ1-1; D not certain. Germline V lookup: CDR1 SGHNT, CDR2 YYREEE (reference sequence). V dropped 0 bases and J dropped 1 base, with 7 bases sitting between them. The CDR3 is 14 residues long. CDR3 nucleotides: TGTGCCAGCAGCTTGGAGGCAGAGAACACTGAAGCTTTCTTT. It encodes CASSLEAENTEAFF.

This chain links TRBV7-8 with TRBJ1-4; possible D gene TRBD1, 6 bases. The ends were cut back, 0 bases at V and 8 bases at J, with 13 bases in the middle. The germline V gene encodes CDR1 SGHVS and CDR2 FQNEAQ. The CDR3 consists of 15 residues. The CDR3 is CASSLAWGAREKLFF. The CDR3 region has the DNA TGTGCCAGCAGCTTAGCGTGGGGGGCTCGGGAAAAACTGTTTTTT.

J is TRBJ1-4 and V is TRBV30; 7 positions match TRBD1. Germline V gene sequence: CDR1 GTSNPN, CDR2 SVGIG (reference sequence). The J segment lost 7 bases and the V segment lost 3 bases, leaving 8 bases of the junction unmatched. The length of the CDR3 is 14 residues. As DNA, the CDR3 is TGTGCCTGGAGGGGAAGGGGGCGCGGTGAAAAACTGTTTTTT. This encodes CAWRGRGRGEKLFF. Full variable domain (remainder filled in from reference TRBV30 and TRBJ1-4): SQTIHQWPATLVQPVGSPLSLECTVEGTSNPNLYWYRQAAGRGLQLLFYSVGIGQISSEVPQNLSASRPQDRQFILSSKKLLLSDSGFYLCAWRGRGRGEKLFFGSGTQLSVL.

CDR3 protein: CASSLVLGSGNTIYF. CDR3 DNA sequence: TGTGCCAGCAGCTTAGTGTTGGGCTCTGGAAACACCATATATTTT. The chain links TRBV7-2 to TRBJ1-3; D not certain. This CDR3 has 15 residues. V lost 1 base and J 0 bases, leaving 7 bases between the germline ends. CDR1 and CDR2 (germline): SGHTA, FQGNSA.

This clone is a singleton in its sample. CDR3 amino acids: CASSIYRGDSNQPQHF. CDR3 sequence (DNA): TGTGCCAGTAGTATTTATAGGGGAGATAGCAATCAGCCCCAGCATTTT. This chain links TRBV19 with TRBJ1-5, with TRBD1 as a possible D gene (5 bases). The CDR3 loop spans 16 amino acids. CDR1 and CDR2 from the germline V gene are LNHDA and SQIVND (reference sequence). V was pared by 3 bases and J by 0 bases, with 12 bases between.

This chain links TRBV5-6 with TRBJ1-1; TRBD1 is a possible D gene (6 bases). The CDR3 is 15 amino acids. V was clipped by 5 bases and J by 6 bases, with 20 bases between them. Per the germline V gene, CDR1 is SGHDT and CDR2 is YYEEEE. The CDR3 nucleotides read TGTGCCAGCAGTTCCGAGCCACGGGGGGCGTCTGAAGCTTTCTTT. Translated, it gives CASSSEPRGASEAFF.